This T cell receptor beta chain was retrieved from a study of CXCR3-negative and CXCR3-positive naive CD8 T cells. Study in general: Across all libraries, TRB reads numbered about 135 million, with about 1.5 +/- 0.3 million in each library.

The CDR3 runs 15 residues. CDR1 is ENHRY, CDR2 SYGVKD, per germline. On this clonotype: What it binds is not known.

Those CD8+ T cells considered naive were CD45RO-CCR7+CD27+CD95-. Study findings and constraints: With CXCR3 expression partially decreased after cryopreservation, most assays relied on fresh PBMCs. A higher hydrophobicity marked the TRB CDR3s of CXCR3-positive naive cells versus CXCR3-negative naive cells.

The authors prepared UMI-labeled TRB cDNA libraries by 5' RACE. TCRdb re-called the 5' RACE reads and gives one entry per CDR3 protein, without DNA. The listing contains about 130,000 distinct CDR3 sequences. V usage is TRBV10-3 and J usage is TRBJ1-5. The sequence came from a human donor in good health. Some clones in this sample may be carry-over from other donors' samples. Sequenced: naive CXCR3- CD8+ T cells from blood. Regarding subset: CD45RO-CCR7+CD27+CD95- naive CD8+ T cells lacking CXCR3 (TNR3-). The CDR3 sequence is CAISESESGGQPQHF.